This T cell receptor (beta chain) is drawn from a study of control samples from healthy donors and cancer patients. The method was immunoSEQ multiplex PCR; TCRdb's version includes in-frame clones alone and lacks a portion of them. The data hold roughly 150,000 clones, with 85% to 95% observed a single time. V gave up 3 bases and J gave up 5 bases, with 10 bases separating them. CDR1 is LGHDT, CDR2 YNNKEL, per germline (reference sequence). This CDR3 spans 13 amino acids. This clone was recorded only once. The chain joins TRBV3-1 (or the pseudogene TRBV3-2) to TRBJ2-5; D gene ambiguous. Material for sequencing was blood. The receptor comes from a man between 45 and 60 years old in good health. CDR3 nucleotides: TGTGCCAGCAGCCAGTGGTCGAGGGAGACCCAGTACTTC. This translates into CASSQWSRETQYF.